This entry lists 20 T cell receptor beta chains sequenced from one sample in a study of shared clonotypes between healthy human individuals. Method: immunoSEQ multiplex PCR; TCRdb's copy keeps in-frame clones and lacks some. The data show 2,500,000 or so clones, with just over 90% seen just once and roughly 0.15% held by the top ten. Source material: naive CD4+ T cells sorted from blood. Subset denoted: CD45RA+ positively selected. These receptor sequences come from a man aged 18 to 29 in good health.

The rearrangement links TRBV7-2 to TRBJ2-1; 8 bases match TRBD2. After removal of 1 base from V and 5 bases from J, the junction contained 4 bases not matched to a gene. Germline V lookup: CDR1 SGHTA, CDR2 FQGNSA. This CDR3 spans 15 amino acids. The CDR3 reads CASSLEAGANNEQFF. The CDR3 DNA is TGTGCCAGCAGCTTAGAAGCGGGAGCCAACAATGAGCAGTTCTTC.

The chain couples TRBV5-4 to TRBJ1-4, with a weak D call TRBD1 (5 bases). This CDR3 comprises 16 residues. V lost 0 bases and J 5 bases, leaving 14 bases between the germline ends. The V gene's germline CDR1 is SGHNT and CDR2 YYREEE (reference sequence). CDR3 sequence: CASSLGGTATNEKLFF. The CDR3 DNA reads TGTGCCAGCAGCTTGGGGGGCACGGCCACCAATGAAAAACTGTTTTTT. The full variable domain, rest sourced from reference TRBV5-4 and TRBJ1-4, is ETGVTQSPTHLIKTRGQQVTLRCSSQSGHNTVSWYQQALGQGPQFIFQYYREEENGRGNFPPRFSGLQFPNYSSELNVNALELDDSALYLCASSLGGTATNEKLFFGSGTQLSVL.

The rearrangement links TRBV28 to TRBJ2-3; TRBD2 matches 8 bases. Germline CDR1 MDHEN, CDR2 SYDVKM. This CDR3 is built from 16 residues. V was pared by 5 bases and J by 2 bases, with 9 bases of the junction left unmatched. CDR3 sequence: CASSPTGLASTDTQYF. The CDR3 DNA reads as TGTGCCAGCAGTCCCACTGGACTAGCATCCACAGATACGCAGTATTTT.

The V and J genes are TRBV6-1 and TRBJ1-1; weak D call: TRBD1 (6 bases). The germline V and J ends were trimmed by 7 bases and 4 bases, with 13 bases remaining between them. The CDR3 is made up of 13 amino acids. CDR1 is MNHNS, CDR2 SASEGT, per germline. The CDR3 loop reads CASKATGLTEAFF. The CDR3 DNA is TGTGCCAGCAAAGCGACAGGCCTCACTGAAGCTTTCTTT.

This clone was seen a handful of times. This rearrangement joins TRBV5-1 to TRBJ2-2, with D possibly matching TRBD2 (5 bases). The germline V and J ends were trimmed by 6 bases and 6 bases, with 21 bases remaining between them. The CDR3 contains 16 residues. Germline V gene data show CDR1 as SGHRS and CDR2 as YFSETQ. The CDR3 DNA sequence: TGCGCCAGCACTACCGACCGCCCTGAGAGGGCCGGGGAGCTGTTTTTT. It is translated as CASTTDRPERAGELFF.

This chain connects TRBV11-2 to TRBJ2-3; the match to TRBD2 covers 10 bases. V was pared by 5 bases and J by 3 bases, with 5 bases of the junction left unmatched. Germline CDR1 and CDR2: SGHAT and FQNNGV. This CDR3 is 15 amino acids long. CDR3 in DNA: TGTGCCAGCAGCACTAGCGGGGCGGGGACAGATACGCAGTATTTT. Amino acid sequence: CASSTSGAGTDTQYF.

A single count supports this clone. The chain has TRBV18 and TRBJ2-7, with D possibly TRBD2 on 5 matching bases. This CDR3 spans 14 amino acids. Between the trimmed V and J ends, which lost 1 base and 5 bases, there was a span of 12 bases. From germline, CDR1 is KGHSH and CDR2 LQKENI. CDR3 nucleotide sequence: TGTGCCAGCTCACCACAGGGTGAGGGCCACGAGCAGTACTTC. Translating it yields CASSPQGEGHEQYF.

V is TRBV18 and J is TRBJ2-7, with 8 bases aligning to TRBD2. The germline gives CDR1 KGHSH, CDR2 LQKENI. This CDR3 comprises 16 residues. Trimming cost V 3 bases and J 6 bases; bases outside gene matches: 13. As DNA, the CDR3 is TGTGCCAGCTCACCCTCCATAGTTAGCGGGGATGGCGAGCAGTACTTC. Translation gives CASSPSIVSGDGEQYF.

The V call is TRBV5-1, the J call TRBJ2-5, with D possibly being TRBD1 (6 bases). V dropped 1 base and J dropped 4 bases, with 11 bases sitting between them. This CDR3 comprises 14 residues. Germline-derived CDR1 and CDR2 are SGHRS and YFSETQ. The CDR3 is CASSLNRVGETQYF. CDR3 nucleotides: TGCGCCAGCAGCTTGAACAGGGTGGGAGAGACCCAGTACTTC.

The CDR3 loop is CASSMDPTGRYTF. Here the CDR3 DNA reads TGTGCCAGTAGTATGGACCCGACAGGGCGCTACACCTTC. The J gene is TRBJ1-2, the V gene TRBV19; 7 bases are shared with TRBD1. V lost 3 bases and J lost 9; bases outside the gene matches: 7. This CDR3 has 13 amino acids. Germline values: CDR1 LNHDA, CDR2 SQIVND (reference sequence).

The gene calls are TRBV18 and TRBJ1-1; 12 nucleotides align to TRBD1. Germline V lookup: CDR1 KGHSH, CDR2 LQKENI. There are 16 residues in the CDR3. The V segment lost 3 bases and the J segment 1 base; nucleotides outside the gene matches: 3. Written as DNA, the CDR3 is TGTGCCAGCTCACCCGGGACAGGGGGCGGGAACACTGAAGCTTTCTTT. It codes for CASSPGTGGGNTEAFF.

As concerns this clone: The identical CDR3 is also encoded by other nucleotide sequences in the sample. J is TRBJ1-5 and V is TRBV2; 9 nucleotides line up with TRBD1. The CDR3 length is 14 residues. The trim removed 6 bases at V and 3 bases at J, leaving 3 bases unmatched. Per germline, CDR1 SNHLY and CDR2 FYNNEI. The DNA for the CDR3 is TGTGCCAGCAGAAGGACAGGGGTCAATCAGCCCCAGCATTTT. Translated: CASRRTGVNQPQHF.

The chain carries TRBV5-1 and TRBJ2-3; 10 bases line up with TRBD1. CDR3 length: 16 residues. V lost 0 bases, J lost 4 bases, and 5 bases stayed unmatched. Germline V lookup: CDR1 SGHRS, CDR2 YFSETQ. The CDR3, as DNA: TGCGCCAGCAGCTTGGAGGGACAGGGGTTCCCAGATACGCAGTATTTT. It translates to CASSLEGQGFPDTQYF.

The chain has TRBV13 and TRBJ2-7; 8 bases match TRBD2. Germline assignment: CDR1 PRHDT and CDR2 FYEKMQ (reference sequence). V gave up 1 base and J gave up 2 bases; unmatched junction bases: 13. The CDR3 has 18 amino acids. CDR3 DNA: TGTGCCAGCAGCTTAGAAGGGGTACTGAGCGGGGGCACCTACGAGCAGTACTTC. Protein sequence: CASSLEGVLSGGTYEQYF.

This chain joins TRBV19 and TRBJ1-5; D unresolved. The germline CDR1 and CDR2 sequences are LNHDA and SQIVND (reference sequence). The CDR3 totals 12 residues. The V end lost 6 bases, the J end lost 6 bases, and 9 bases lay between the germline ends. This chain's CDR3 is CASRIGSQPQHF. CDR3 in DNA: TGTGCCAGTAGGATCGGGTCTCAGCCCCAGCATTTT.

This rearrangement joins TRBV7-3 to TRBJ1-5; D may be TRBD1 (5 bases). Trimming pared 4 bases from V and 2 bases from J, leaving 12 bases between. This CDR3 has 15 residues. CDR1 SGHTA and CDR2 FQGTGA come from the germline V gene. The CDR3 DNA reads TGTGCCAGCAGCTCAACACCGACAGGCAATCAGCCCCAGCATTTT. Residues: CASSSTPTGNQPQHF.

Here the CDR3 reads CASSFPGLAAFNEQFF. CDR3 DNA: TGTGCCAGCAGCTTCCCGGGACTAGCGGCGTTCAATGAGCAGTTCTTC. J is TRBJ2-1 and V is TRBV7-9; 11 bases match TRBD2. Germline CDR1 is SEHNR and CDR2 is FQNEAQ (reference sequence). The V and J ends lost 3 bases and 6 bases, in that order; junction bases with no gene match: 7. The CDR3 length is 16 residues.

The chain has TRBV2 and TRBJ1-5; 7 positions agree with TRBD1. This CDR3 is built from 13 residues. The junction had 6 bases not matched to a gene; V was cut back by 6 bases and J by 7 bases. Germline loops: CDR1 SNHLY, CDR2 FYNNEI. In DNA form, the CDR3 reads TGTGCCAGCAGGGGGGCAGGGGGGCAGCCCCAGCATTTT. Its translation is CASRGAGGQPQHF.

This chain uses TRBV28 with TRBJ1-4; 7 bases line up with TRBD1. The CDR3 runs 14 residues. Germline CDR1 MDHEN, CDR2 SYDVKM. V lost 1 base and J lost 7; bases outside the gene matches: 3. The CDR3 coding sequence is TGTGCCAGCAGTTTATCAGGGGGTAGTGAAAAACTGTTTTTT. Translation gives CASSLSGGSEKLFF.

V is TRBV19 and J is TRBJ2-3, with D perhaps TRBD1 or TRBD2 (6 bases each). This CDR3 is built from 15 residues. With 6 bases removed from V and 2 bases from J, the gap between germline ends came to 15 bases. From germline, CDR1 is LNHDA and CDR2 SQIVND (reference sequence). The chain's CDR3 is CASSRGPHFTDTQYF. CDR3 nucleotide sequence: TGTGCCAGTAGCCGGGGGCCTCACTTCACAGATACGCAGTATTTT.